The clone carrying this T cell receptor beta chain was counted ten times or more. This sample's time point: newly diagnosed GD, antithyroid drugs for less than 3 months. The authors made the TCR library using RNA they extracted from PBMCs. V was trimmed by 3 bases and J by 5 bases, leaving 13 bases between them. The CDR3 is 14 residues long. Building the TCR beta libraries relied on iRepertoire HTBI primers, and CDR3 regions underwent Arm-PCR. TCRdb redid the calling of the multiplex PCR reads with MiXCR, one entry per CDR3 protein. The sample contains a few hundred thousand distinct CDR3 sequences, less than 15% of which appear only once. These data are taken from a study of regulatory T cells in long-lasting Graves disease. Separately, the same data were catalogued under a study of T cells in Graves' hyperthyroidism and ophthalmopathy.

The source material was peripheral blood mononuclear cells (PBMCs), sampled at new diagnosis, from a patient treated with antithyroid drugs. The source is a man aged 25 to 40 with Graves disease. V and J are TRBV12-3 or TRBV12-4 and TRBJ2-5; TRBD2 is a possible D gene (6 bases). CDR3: CASSFRPGVETQYF. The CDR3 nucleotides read TGTGCCAGCAGTTTCCGCCCGGGAGTTGAGACCCAGTACTTC.